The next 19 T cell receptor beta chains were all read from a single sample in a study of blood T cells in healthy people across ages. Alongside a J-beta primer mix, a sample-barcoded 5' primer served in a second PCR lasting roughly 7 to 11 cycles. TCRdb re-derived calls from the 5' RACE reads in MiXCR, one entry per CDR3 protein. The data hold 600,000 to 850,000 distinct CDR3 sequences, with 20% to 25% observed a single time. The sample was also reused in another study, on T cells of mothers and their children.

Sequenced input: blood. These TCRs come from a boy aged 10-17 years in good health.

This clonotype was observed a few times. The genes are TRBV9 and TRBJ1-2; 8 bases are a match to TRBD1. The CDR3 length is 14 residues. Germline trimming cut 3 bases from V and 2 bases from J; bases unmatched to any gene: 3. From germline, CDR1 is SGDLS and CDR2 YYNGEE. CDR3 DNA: TGTGCCAGCAGCGCGGCAGGGGGCAACTATGGCTACACCTTC. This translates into CASSAAGGNYGYTF.

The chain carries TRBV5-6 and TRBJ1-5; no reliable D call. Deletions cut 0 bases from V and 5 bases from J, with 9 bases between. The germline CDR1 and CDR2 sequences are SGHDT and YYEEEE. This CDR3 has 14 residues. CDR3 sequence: CASSLGQNDQPQHF. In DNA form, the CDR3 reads TGTGCCAGCAGCTTGGGGCAGAACGATCAGCCCCAGCATTTT.

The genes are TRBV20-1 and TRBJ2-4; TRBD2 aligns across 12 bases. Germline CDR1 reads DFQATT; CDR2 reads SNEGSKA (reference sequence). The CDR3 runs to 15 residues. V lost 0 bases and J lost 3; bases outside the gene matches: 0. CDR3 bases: TGCAGTGCTAGAGAGACTAGCGGGGGCAAAAACATTCAGTACTTC. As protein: CSARETSGGKNIQYF.

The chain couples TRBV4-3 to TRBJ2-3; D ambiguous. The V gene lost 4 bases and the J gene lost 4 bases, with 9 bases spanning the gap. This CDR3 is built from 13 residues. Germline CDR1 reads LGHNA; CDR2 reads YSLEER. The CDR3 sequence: CASSPSQADTQYF. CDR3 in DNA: TGCGCCAGCAGCCCCTCTCAAGCAGATACGCAGTATTTT.

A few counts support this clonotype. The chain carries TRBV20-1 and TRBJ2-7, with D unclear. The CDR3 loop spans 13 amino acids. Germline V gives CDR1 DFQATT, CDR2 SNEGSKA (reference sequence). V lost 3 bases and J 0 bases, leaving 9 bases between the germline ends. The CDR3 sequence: CSASNWDSYEQYF. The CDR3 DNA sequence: TGCAGTGCTAGTAACTGGGACTCCTACGAGCAGTACTTC.

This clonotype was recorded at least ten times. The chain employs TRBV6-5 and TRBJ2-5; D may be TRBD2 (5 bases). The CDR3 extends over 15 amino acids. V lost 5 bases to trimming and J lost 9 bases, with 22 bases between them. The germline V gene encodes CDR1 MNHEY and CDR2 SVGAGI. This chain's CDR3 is CASSASDGEPGAQYF. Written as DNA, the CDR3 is TGTGCCAGCAGTGCGTCGGACGGGGAACCTGGGGCCCAGTACTTC.

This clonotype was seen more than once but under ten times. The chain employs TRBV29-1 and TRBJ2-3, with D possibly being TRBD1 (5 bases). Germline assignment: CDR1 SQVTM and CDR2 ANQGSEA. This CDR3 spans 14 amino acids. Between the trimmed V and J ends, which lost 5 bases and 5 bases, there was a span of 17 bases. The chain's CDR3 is CSVPLGLDLDTQYF. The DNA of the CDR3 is TGCAGCGTTCCCCTGGGGCTAGACTTAGATACGCAGTATTTT.

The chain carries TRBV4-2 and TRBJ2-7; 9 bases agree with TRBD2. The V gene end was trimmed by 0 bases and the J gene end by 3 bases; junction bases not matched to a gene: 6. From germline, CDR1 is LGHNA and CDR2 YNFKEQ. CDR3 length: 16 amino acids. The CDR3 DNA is TGTGCCAGCAGCCAAGAAGGGGTAGCGGGGGTCTACGAGCAGTACTTC. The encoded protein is CASSQEGVAGVYEQYF.

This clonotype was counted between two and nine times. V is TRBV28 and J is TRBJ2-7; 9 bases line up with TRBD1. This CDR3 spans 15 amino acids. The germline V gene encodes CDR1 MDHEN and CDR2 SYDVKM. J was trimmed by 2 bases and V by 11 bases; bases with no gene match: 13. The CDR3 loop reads CAGKTRDRETYEQYF. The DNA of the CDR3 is TGTGCCGGCAAGACCCGGGACAGGGAAACCTACGAGCAGTACTTC.

The CDR3 reads CASASDSTTYEQYF. CDR3 bases: TGTGCCAGCGCCTCGGACTCCACTACCTACGAGCAGTACTTC. The chain employs TRBV19 and TRBJ2-7; possibly TRBD2 for D (5 bases). V lost 9 bases to trimming and J lost 2 bases, with 17 bases between them. Per germline, CDR1 LNHDA and CDR2 SQIVND (reference sequence). This CDR3 spans 14 amino acids. Variable domain in full (rest from reference TRBV19 and TRBJ2-7): DGGITQSPKYLFRKEGQNVTLSCEQNLNHDAMYWYRQDPGQGLRLIYYSQIVNDFQKGDIAEGYSVSREKKESFPLTVTSAQKNPTAFYLCASASDSTTYEQYFGPGTRLTVT.

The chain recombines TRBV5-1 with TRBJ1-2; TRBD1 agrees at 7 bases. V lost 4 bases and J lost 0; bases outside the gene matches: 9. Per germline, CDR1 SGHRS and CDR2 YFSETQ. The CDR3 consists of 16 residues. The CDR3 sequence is CASSREGAGTNYGYTF. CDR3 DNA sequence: TGCGCCAGCAGCCGTGAGGGGGCAGGAACTAACTATGGCTACACCTTC.

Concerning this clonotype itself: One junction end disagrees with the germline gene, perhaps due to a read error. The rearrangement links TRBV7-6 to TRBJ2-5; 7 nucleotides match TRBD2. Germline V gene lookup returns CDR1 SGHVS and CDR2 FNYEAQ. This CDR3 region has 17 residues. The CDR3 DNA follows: TGCGCCAGCAGCCCCCGGGGAGGGCTTCGGGTCCAAGAGACCCAGTACTTC. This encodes CASSPRGGLRVQETQYF.

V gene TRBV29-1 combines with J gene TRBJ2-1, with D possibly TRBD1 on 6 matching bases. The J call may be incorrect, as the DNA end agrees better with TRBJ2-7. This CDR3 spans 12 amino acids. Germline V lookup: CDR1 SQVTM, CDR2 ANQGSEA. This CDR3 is CSVMDSTYEQYF. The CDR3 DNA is TGCAGCGTAATGGACAGCACCTACGAGCAGTACTTC.

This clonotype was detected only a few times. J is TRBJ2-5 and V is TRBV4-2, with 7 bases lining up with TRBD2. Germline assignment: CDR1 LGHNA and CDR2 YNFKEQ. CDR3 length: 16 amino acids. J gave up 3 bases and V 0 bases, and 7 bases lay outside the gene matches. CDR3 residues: CASSQDMAGEEETQYF. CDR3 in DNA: TGTGCCAGCAGCCAAGATATGGCGGGGGAAGAAGAGACCCAGTACTTC.

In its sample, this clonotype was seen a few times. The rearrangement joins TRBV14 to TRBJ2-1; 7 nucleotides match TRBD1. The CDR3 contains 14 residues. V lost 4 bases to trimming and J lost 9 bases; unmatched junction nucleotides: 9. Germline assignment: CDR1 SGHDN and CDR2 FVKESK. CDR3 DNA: TGTGCCAGCAGCCCAAGACAGGGAGCCACTGAGCAGTTCTTC. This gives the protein CASSPRQGATEQFF. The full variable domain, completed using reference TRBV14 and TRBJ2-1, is EAGVTQFPSHSVIEKGQTVTLRCDPISGHDNLYWYRRVMGKEIKFLLHFVKESKQDESGMPNNRFLAERTGGTYSTLKVQPAELEDSGVYFCASSPRQGATEQFFGPGTRLTVL.

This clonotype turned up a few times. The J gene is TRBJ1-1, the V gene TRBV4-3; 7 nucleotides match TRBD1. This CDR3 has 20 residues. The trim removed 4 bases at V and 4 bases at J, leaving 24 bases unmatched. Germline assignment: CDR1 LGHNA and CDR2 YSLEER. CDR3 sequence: CASSPPQETGSFGASTEAFF. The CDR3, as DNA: TGCGCCAGCAGCCCACCGCAGGAGACAGGGTCTTTTGGAGCCAGCACTGAAGCTTTCTTT.

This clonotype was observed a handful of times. The CDR3 DNA reads as TGCGTCGGGCAAGCAACCAAGGGGGAAAAACTGTTTTTT. Protein: CVGQATKGEKLFF. This rearrangement joins TRBV29-1 to TRBJ1-4; possibly TRBD1 for D (5 bases). Germline V CDR1 and CDR2: SQVTM, ANQGSEA. The CDR3 extends over 13 amino acids.

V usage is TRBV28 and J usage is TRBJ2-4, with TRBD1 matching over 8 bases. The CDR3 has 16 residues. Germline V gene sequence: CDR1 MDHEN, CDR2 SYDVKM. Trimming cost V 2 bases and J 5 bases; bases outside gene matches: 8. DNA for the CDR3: TGTGCCAGCAGTTTAGTCAGGGGGCGCCCCCAAAACATTCAGTACTTC. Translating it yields CASSLVRGRPQNIQYF. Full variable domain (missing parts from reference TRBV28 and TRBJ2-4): DVKVTQSSRYLVKRTGEKVFLECVQDMDHENMFWYRQDPGLGLRLIYFSYDVKMKEKGDIPEGYSVSREKKERFSLILESASTNQTSMYLCASSLVRGRPQNIQYFGAGTRLSVL.

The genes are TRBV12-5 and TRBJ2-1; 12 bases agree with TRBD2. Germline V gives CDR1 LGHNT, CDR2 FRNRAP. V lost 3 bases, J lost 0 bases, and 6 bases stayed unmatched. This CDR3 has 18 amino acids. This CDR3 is CASGFTTSGRSSYNEQFF. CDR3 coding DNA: TGTGCTAGTGGTTTCACAACTAGCGGGAGGAGCTCCTACAATGAGCAGTTCTTC.